This T cell receptor (beta chain) is from a study of identical twins. Worth noting for this clonotype: Its antigen remains unidentified.

TCRdb redid the calling of the 5' RACE reads with MiXCR, one entry per CDR3 protein. The sample consists of approximately 670,000 distinct CDR3 sequences, around 6.1% of them appearing once. Study results and limitations: High-abundance cord blood beta clonotypes had fewer insertions; memory repertoires showed none.

The CDR3 sequence is 14 residues long. V shed 0 bases and J shed 1 base, with 6 bases lying between them. The germline V gene encodes CDR1 ENHRY and CDR2 SYGVKD. The sequence was collected from a man aged 18 to 30 in good health. This chain uses TRBV10-3 with TRBJ1-1, with D unresolved. Specimen: naive T cells sorted from blood. CDR3 protein: CAISESGRNTEAFF. The CDR3 coding sequence is TGTGCCATCAGTGAGTCCGGCCGGAACACTGAAGCTTTCTTT.